These T cell receptor beta chains were read from a single sample in a study of glioma-infiltrating T cells after dendritic cell vaccination. Profiling relied on immunoSEQ multiplex PCR, and the TCRdb table lists in-frame clones only, not all of them. The sample has about 50,000 clones, around 85% seen once. This sample comprised blood, obtained after dendritic cell vaccination. These receptors came from a human donor with glioblastoma. Each CDR3 is given with its conserved first and last residue. A D gene is named only where the DNA matches it firmly. A row's size may be missing; if present it is once, few, many or a size class.

j_call,d_call,clone_size,v_call,cdr3_nt,cdr3_aa
TRBJ2-1,TRBD2,few,TRBV9,TGTGCCAGCAGCTCCGGGGGGGCCGGGTACAATGAGCAGTTCTTC,CASSSGGAGYNEQFF
TRBJ2-7,TRBD1,few,TRBV28,TGTGCCAGCAGTGAAACGACAGGGTTCTACGAGCAGTACTTC,CASSETTGFYEQYF
TRBJ1-6,TRBD1,-,TRBV27,TGTGCCACCTCCGGGACAGTTAGTAATTCACCCCTCCACTTT,CATSGTVSNSPLHF
TRBJ2-2,-,-,TRBV5-1,TGCGCCAGCAGCTCCCTGCGGGCTACGGACGGGGAGCTGTTTTTT,CASSSLRATDGELFF
TRBJ2-1,TRBD1,-,TRBV28,TGTGCCAGCAGCCTGGTGCAGCAGGGGGCGAAGTTCTTC,CASSLVQQGAKFF
TRBJ2-4,-,-,TRBV14,TGTGCCAGCAGCCAAGCTGCAGGCGACTCTGGACTAGCCAAAAACATTCAGTACTTC,CASSQAAGDSGLAKNIQYF
TRBJ2-3,TRBD2,-,TRBV9,TGTGCCAGCAGCGTAGGTAGCGGGCTAGATACGCAGTATTTT,CASSVGSGLDTQYF
TRBJ2-3,TRBD2,-,TRBV5-6,TGTGCCAGCAGCTTGACGGGACTAGCGGGGGCAGATACGCAGTATTTT,CASSLTGLAGADTQYF
TRBJ2-1,TRBD2,-,TRBV9,TGTGCCAGCAGCGTTTCTAGCGGGGGATTTTACAATGAGCAGTTCTTC,CASSVSSGGFYNEQFF
TRBJ2-3,-,-,TRBV4-1,TGCGCCAGCAGCCTAGGGCGGGGTTCAGATACGCAGTATTTT,CASSLGRGSDTQYF
TRBJ2-2,-,-,TRBV2,TGTGCCAGCAGTAGGGGCACCGCGAACACCGGGGAGCTGTTTTTT,CASSRGTANTGELFF
TRBJ1-6,TRBD1,-,TRBV7-8,TGTGCCAGCAGCGGGGGACAGGGTCTTTCACCCCTCCACTTT,CASSGGQGLSPLHF
TRBJ1-1,-,once,TRBV19,TGTGCCAGTAGTTCGGCCTTACTAAACACTGAAGCTTTCTTT,CASSSALLNTEAFF
TRBJ2-7,-,-,TRBV6-5,TGTGCCAGCAGTTACGTCAGGGGTTACGAGCAGTACTTC,CASSYVRGYEQYF
TRBJ2-3,TRBD2,-,TRBV9,TGTGCCAGCAGCGTCCTAGCGGGGGCTTCAGATACGCAGTATTTT,CASSVLAGASDTQYF
TRBJ2-5,TRBD2,few,TRBV11-1,TGTGCCAGCAGCTTTCCGGGGGGAGAGACCCAGTACTTC,CASSFPGGETQYF
TRBJ1-3,-,-,TRBV5-6,TGTGCCAGCAGCCCTCCTGGGACACGGAGCTCTGGAAACACCATATATTTT,CASSPPGTRSSGNTIYF
TRBJ2-7,TRBD1,-,TRBV6-5,TGTGCCAGCAATCTACAGGGGGCTAACGAGCAGTACTTC,CASNLQGANEQYF
TRBJ2-2,TRBD2,once,TRBV11-2,TGTGCCAGCAGCATAAGACTAGCGGGGGACACCGGGGAGCTGTTTTTT,CASSIRLAGDTGELFF
TRBJ2-2,TRBD1,once,TRBV19,TGTGCCAGTAGTAGGGACAGGGGGATCGGGGAGCTGTTTTTT,CASSRDRGIGELFF
TRBJ2-3,-,-,TRBV4-2,TGTGCCAGCAGCCAAGATCCACAGGGTCAGTTATACACAGATACGCAGTATTTT,CASSQDPQGQLYTDTQYF
TRBJ2-5,-,-,TRBV6-5,TGTGCCAGCAGTTACGTAGCCCCCGGAGGGCAAGAGACCCAGTACTTC,CASSYVAPGGQETQYF
TRBJ2-7,TRBD2,-,TRBV4-2,TGTGCCAGCAGCCAGAGCGGGGGGCCAAGCTCCTACGAGCAGTACTTC,CASSQSGGPSSYEQYF